The clone carrying this TCR beta chain was seen repeatedly, ten times or more. The antigen is not known. Time point: healthy volunteer bleed at 6 weeks. Whole blood that had not been fractionated was the source of extracted total RNA. TCRdb ran MiXCR on the RACE reads and lists one entry per CDR3 protein. The table has 35,000 to 50,000 distinct CDR3 sequences, 3.7% seen once. Trimming shortened V by 0 bases and J by 0 bases, and 8 bases separated the two germline ends. The CDR3 is 15 residues long. Germline lookup yields CDR1 SGHRS and CDR2 YFSETQ. This specimen comes from a study of human T cells and chemical hapten exposure. Study summary: It was small differences in pooled library volume that mainly caused per-sample TCR yields to vary. The study's findings and limits: TCRs at high frequency, those above 1 in 1000, did not change with DPC sensitization.

This TCR was recovered from a human donor in good health. Some clones in this sample may be carry-over from other donors' samples. The sequencing input was whole blood. The chain carries TRBV5-1 and TRBJ2-3; D not resolved. The CDR3 spells CASSLASTSTDTQYF. The CDR3 DNA is TGCGCCAGCAGCTTGGCTTCTACTAGCACAGATACGCAGTATTTT.